A single TCR beta chain is shown here with its context. Antigen specificity is unknown. Each sample yielded approximately 92,000 assayed TCR templates. Clones were sequenced by immunoSEQ multiplex PCR, and TCRdb holds only the in-frame ones, with some missing. This sample has about 100,000 clones, with over 90% found just once. The source of the sample is a study of siplizumab effects on memory and regulatory T cells. Study-level results: No assignable naive or memory phenotype existed for roughly 80-97% of proliferating CD4+ or CD8+ clones. Naive T cells seemed more diverse than memory cells; they also seemed major alloresponse contributors. Few alloreactive clones mapped to unstimulated subsets.

The V gene's germline CDR1 is WNHNN and CDR2 SYGVQD (reference sequence). The CDR3 sequence is 17 residues long. V lost 0 bases and J lost 3; bases outside the gene matches: 4. This chain joins TRBV10-1 and TRBJ2-3; 12 bases match TRBD2. The sequencing sample was made of non-Treg CD4+ T cells sorted from blood. The TCR was taken from a human donor in good health. The CDR3 DNA follows: TGCGCCAGCAGTGAGTCGACTAGCGGGAGACAAACAGATACGCAGTATTTT. Protein sequence: CASSESTSGRQTDTQYF.